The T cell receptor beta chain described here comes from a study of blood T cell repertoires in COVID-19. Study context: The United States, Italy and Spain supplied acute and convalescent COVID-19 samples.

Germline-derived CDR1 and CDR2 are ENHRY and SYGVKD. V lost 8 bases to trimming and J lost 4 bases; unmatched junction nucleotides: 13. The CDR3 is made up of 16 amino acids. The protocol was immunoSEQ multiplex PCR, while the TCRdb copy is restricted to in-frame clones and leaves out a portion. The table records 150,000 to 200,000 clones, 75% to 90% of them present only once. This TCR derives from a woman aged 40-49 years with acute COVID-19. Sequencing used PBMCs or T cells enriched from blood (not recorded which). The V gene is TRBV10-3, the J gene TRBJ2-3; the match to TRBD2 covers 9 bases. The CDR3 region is CAIRPAGGRAPDTQYF. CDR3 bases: TGTGCCATCCGCCCGGCAGGCGGGAGGGCCCCAGATACGCAGTATTTT.